Listed here are 5 T cell receptor beta chains from one sample, sequenced in a study of blood T cells in healthy people across ages. For the second PCR, which ran for about 6 to 11 cycles, a sample-barcoded 5' primer and a J-beta primer mix were used. Each CDR3 protein is one row after TCRdb ran MiXCR on the 5' RACE reads. The data show over 1,300,000 distinct CDR3 sequences, with around 59% seen just once and 5% to 7% held by the top ten. Sequenced: blood. These receptors originate from a man in his late teens or twenties in good health.

The rearrangement uses TRBV29-1 and TRBJ2-5; 10 bases agree with TRBD1. Germline trimming cut 4 bases from V and 4 bases from J; bases unmatched to any gene: 3. CDR1 is SQVTM, CDR2 ANQGSEA, per germline. This CDR3 spans 13 amino acids. Here the CDR3 DNA reads TGCAGCGTTGGACAGGGGGCTGTAGAGACCCAGTACTTC. The encoded protein is CSVGQGAVETQYF.

The V and J genes are TRBV6-1 and TRBJ1-1; D is unresolved. The CDR3 runs to 11 residues. Per germline, CDR1 MNHNS and CDR2 SASEGT. Deletions cut 8 bases from V and 1 base from J, with 5 bases between. CDR3 nucleotide sequence: TGTGCCAGCGAGCGGAACACTGAAGCTTTCTTT. Translated: CASERNTEAFF.

The V and J genes are TRBV9 and TRBJ2-7; 8 bases agree with TRBD2. Germline V CDR1 and CDR2: SGDLS, YYNGEE. The CDR3 has 14 amino acids. V trimming: 1 base; J trimming: 2 bases; junction bases outside the gene matches: 2. The CDR3 coding sequence is TGTGCCAGCAGCGTAACTAGCGGACCCTACGAGCAGTACTTC. This sequence encodes CASSVTSGPYEQYF.

The J gene is TRBJ1-2, the V gene TRBV27, with D tentatively TRBD1 (6 bases). This CDR3 is built from 13 residues. Germline V gene data show CDR1 as MNHEY and CDR2 as SMNVEV (reference sequence). With 4 bases removed from V and 4 bases from J, the gap between germline ends came to 10 bases. The CDR3 reads CASSWGAAYGYTF. CDR3 DNA: TGTGCCAGCAGTTGGGGGGCCGCCTATGGCTACACCTTC.

The rearrangement links TRBV6-1 to TRBJ1-2; unclear D gene. Per germline, CDR1 MNHNS and CDR2 SASEGT. The CDR3 is 13 residues long. Between the trimmed V and J ends, which lost 4 bases and 7 bases, there was a span of 13 bases. The CDR3 DNA is TGTGCCAGCAGTGGTCCAGAGCCCCTTGGCTACACCTTC. Its translation is CASSGPEPLGYTF.